The TCR beta chain described here comes from a study of OX40 agonist ivuxolimab in advanced cancers. General study points: Those patients achieving a partial response at 0.1-3.0 mg/kg showed among the lowest clonal expansion.

Points on this clone: Antigen unknown.

The table came from immunoSEQ multiplex PCR; TCRdb's copy has only in-frame clones and leaves some out. The sample has 50,000 to 65,000 clones, 80% to 95% seen once. The CDR3 extends over 14 amino acids. V lost 5 bases and J lost 0, with 11 bases in between. Germline values: CDR1 LNHDA, CDR2 SQIVND (reference sequence). The TCR was taken from an adult with an advanced solid tumor such as melanoma, head and neck, liver or kidney cancer. The J gene is TRBJ2-7, the V gene TRBV19; either TRBD1 or TRBD2 may fit D (5 bases each). The source was CD4+ or CD8+ T cells sorted from blood, collected in a trial of the OX40 agonist ivuxolimab. CDR3 DNA: TGTGCCAGTAGTCTACGGGACGGCTCCTACGAGCAGTACTTC. Protein sequence: CASSLRDGSYEQYF.